One and the same sample provided the 30 T cell receptor beta chains below, sequenced in a study of cytotoxic CD8 clonotypes in ibrutinib-treated CLL. Assay: immunoSEQ multiplex PCR; the TCRdb copy retains only in-frame clones and omits some. The sample yields 85,000 or so clones, 79% seen once. The source was PBMCs, collected after 12 months of ibrutinib treatment. All receptors come from a human donor with chronic lymphocytic leukemia.

This chain joins TRBV28 and TRBJ2-1; possible D gene TRBD2, 5 bases. Trimming shortened V by 4 bases and J by 3 bases, and 19 bases separated the two germline ends. In germline, CDR1 is MDHEN, CDR2 SYDVKM. The CDR3 is made up of 17 amino acids. The CDR3 loop reads CASSSPGYGVLYNEQFF. In DNA, the CDR3 is TGTGCCAGCAGTTCCCCGGGGTACGGGGTCCTCTACAATGAGCAGTTCTTC.

The CDR3 reads CASSLPGVGNTEAFF. In DNA, the CDR3 is TGCGCCAGCAGTCTACCGGGGGTCGGGAACACTGAAGCTTTCTTT. The genes are TRBV23-1 and TRBJ1-1, with D perhaps TRBD1 (5 bases). TRBV23-1 is labeled an ORF, and its function is uncertain. The CDR3 is 15 amino acids. Trimming left V 4 bases short and J 1 base short, with 13 bases between.

The chain carries TRBV7-6 and TRBJ2-3; weak D call: TRBD1 (6 bases). Trimming cost V 2 bases and J 1 base, with 16 bases left between them. Germline CDR1 SGHVS, CDR2 FNYEAQ. The CDR3 spans 17 residues. CDR3 sequence reads: CASSLLPVGARTDTQYF. The CDR3, as DNA: TGTGCCAGCAGCTTACTCCCCGTGGGGGCCCGCACAGATACGCAGTATTTT. The full variable domain, completed using reference TRBV7-6 and TRBJ2-3, is GAGVSQSPRYKVTKRGQDVALRCDPISGHVSLYWYRQALGQGPEFLTYFNYEAQQDKSGLPNDRFSAERPEGSISTLTIQRTEQRDSAMYRCASSLLPVGARTDTQYFGPGTRLTVL.

The V gene is TRBV7-8, the J gene TRBJ2-2; 10 nucleotides agree with TRBD1. CDR1 and CDR2 from the germline V gene are SGHVS and FQNEAQ. This CDR3 contains 15 residues. V was clipped by 5 bases and J by 6 bases; unmatched bases: 6. CDR3 DNA sequence: TGTGCCAGCAGCCCCGGGACAGGGGAGGCCGGGGAGCTGTTTTTT. It codes for CASSPGTGEAGELFF. Full variable domain (missing parts from reference TRBV7-8 and TRBJ2-2): GAGVSQSPRYKVAKRGQDVALRCDPISGHVSLFWYQQALGQGPEFLTYFQNEAQLDKSGLPSDRFFAERPEGSVSTLKIQRTQQEDSAVYLCASSPGTGEAGELFFGEGSRLTVL.

The gene calls are TRBV7-3 and TRBJ2-7; 8 bases are shared with TRBD2. Germline V lookup: CDR1 SGHTA, CDR2 FQGTGA. The junction had 8 bases not matched to a gene; V was cut back by 5 bases and J by 2 bases. There are 15 residues in the CDR3. The CDR3 DNA is TGTGCCAGCAGCCCCTCGGGGGGGGCCGCCTACGAGCAGTACTTC. Its translation is CASSPSGGAAYEQYF. Variable domain in full (rest from reference TRBV7-3 and TRBJ2-7): GAGVSQTPSNKVTEKGKYVELRCDPISGHTALYWYRQSLGQGPEFLIYFQGTGAADDSGLPNDRFFAVRPEGSVSTLKIQRTERGDSAVYLCASSPSGGAAYEQYFGPGTRLTVT.

The chain combines TRBV10-3 with TRBJ1-3, with 9 bases matching TRBD1. Germline assignment: CDR1 ENHRY and CDR2 SYGVKD. This CDR3 spans 16 amino acids. V shed 7 bases and J 0 bases; nucleotides not matched to a gene: 7. CDR3 DNA: TGTGCCATCACCACAGGGGGCCCTCTCTCTGGAAACACCATATATTTT. Protein sequence: CAITTGGPLSGNTIYF.

This chain connects TRBV27 to TRBJ1-2, with unresolved D. Germline CDR1 reads MNHEY; CDR2 reads SMNVEV (reference sequence). V was cut by 5 bases and J by 4 bases, with 17 bases left in between. This CDR3 has 15 amino acids. The DNA for the CDR3 is TGTGCCAGCAGTCCCGCACCCGGGCCCCCCTATGGCTACACCTTC. Amino acid sequence: CASSPAPGPPYGYTF.

This clone was observed once. The chain links TRBV7-8 to TRBJ1-2; the D is unclear. The V end lost 5 bases, the J end lost 8 bases, and 12 bases lay between the germline ends. The CDR3 has 12 residues. Germline CDR1 is SGHVS and CDR2 is FQNEAQ. CDR3 bases: TGTGCCAGCAGCCCGCAGAATTTCGGCTACACCTTC. Translating gives CASSPQNFGYTF.

V is TRBV27 and J is TRBJ2-5; the D gene is possibly TRBD2 (6 bases). V lost 2 bases and J 5 bases, leaving 12 bases between the germline ends. The CDR3 has 14 residues. Looked up from germline, CDR1 is MNHEY and CDR2 is SMNVEV (reference sequence). CDR3 sequence (DNA): TGTGCCAGCAGTTTACGGGCCCGGGGGGAGACCCAGTACTTC. Protein sequence: CASSLRARGETQYF.

The gene calls are TRBV10-3 and TRBJ2-1, with TRBD2 as a possible D gene (6 bases). Trimming pared 0 bases from V and 6 bases from J, leaving 12 bases between. This CDR3 contains 15 residues. Germline V gene lookup returns CDR1 ENHRY and CDR2 SYGVKD. The CDR3 is CAISESASDGNEQFF. CDR3 coding DNA: TGTGCCATCAGTGAGTCGGCTAGCGATGGCAATGAGCAGTTCTTC.

V usage is TRBV6-1 and J usage is TRBJ2-7; 7 nucleotides align to TRBD1. The CDR3 length is 14 residues. Germline CDR1 and CDR2: MNHNS and SASEGT. The V and J ends lost 7 bases and 0 bases, in that order; junction bases with no gene match: 6. Written as DNA, the CDR3 is TGTGCCAGCACTCCGACAGGGAACTCCTACGAGCAGTACTTC. Translated: CASTPTGNSYEQYF.

V usage is TRBV7-9 and J usage is TRBJ2-7, with a possible D match to TRBD2 (5 bases). Between the trimmed V and J ends, which lost 4 bases and 2 bases, there was a span of 12 bases. CDR3 size: 14 residues. Germline V CDR1 and CDR2: SEHNR, FQNEAQ (reference sequence). The CDR3 is CASSSPGVPYEQYF. Here the CDR3 DNA reads TGTGCCAGCAGCTCCCCCGGGGTCCCCTACGAGCAGTACTTC.

This sequence joins TRBV30 and TRBJ2-5, with D perhaps given as TRBD1 or TRBD2 (6 bases each). The ends were cut back, 8 bases at V and 4 bases at J, with 11 bases in the middle. In germline, CDR1 is GTSNPN, CDR2 SVGIG (reference sequence). The CDR3 has 11 amino acids. The CDR3 loop is CAGWGAETQYF. The CDR3 DNA is TGTGCCGGATGGGGGGCAGAGACCCAGTACTTC.

The chain employs TRBV30 and TRBJ2-7; D gene unclear. This CDR3 has 11 residues. Trimming pared 7 bases from V and 2 bases from J, leaving 9 bases between. The V gene's germline CDR1 is GTSNPN and CDR2 SVGIG (reference sequence). This CDR3 is CASGIAYEQYF. CDR3 nucleotide sequence: TGTGCCTCTGGGATTGCCTACGAGCAGTACTTC.

The chain combines TRBV21-1 with TRBJ2-5. TRBV21-1 counts as a pseudogene. The CDR3 loop spans 11 amino acids. The CDR3 DNA follows: TGTGCCAGCAGCAAACAAGAGACCCAGTACTTC. Translation gives CASSKQETQYF.

This clone has a single count. The genes are TRBV7-2 and TRBJ2-7; no firm D call. The CDR3 is 13 amino acids. With 5 bases removed from V and 2 bases from J, the gap between germline ends came to 10 bases. The germline V gene encodes CDR1 SGHTA and CDR2 FQGNSA. The CDR3 region is CASSGRVTYEQYF. Here the CDR3 DNA reads TGTGCCAGCAGCGGACGGGTTACCTACGAGCAGTACTTC.

This rearrangement joins TRBV28 to TRBJ2-5, with TRBD2 matching over 7 bases. The germline CDR1 and CDR2 sequences are MDHEN and SYDVKM. The J segment lost 2 bases and the V segment lost 8 bases, leaving 8 bases of the junction unmatched. This CDR3 comprises 14 residues. The chain's CDR3 is CASHAAGIQETQYF. The CDR3 DNA reads TGTGCCAGCCACGCAGCGGGAATTCAAGAGACCCAGTACTTC.

This chain links TRBV18 with TRBJ1-1, with D possibly TRBD1 on 6 matching bases. Germline loops: CDR1 KGHSH, CDR2 LQKENI. The germline V and J ends were trimmed by 2 bases and 3 bases, with 13 bases remaining between them. The CDR3 is 15 amino acids. The CDR3: CASSPGQLGDTEAFF. In DNA, the CDR3 is TGTGCCAGCTCACCAGGACAGCTTGGGGACACTGAAGCTTTCTTT. Drawing the rest from reference TRBV18 and TRBJ1-1, the complete variable domain is NAGVMQNPRHLVRRRGQEARLRCSPMKGHSHVYWYRQLPEEGLKFMVYLQKENIIDESGMPKERFSAEFPKEGPSILRIQQVVRGDSAAYFCASSPGQLGDTEAFFGQGTRLTVV.

Here the CDR3 reads CASSLDLSRVETQYF. The CDR3 bases are TGTGCCAGCAGCTTAGATCTGAGCAGGGTTGAGACCCAGTACTTC. The chain couples TRBV11-2 to TRBJ2-5, with a weak D call TRBD1 (5 bases). CDR3 size: 15 residues. With 0 bases removed from V and 5 bases from J, the gap between germline ends came to 13 bases. Germline V gene lookup returns CDR1 SGHAT and CDR2 FQNNGV. Drawing the rest from reference TRBV11-2 and TRBJ2-5, the complete variable domain is EAGVAQSPRYKIIEKRQSVAFWCNPISGHATLYWYQQILGQGPKLLIQFQNNGVVDDSQLPKDRFSAERLKGVDSTLKIQPAKLEDSAVYLCASSLDLSRVETQYFGPGTRLLVL.

J is TRBJ2-5 and V is TRBV9, with 9 positions matching TRBD2. V trimming: 4 bases; J trimming: 1 base; junction bases outside the gene matches: 11. CDR1 SGDLS and CDR2 YYNGEE come from the germline V gene. The length of the CDR3 is 17 residues. This chain's CDR3 is CASSPRLGRGGQETQYF. The CDR3, as DNA: TGTGCCAGCAGCCCCAGGTTGGGGCGGGGGGGCCAAGAGACCCAGTACTTC.

The genes are TRBV11-2 and TRBJ1-1, with TRBD1 as a possible D gene (5 bases). This CDR3 contains 13 residues. V was trimmed by 5 bases and J by 10 bases, leaving 17 bases between them. In germline, CDR1 is SGHAT, CDR2 FQNNGV. CDR3 in amino acids: CASSLRDGQGAFF. The CDR3 DNA reads TGTGCCAGCAGCCTGCGGGACGGGCAAGGAGCTTTCTTT.

The chain joins TRBV5-4 to TRBJ2-6; no reliable D call. Per germline, CDR1 SGHNT and CDR2 YYREEE (reference sequence). This CDR3 region has 14 residues. V was pared by 4 bases and J by 8 bases, with 13 bases between. CDR3 in amino acids: CASSPDPPPNVLTF. CDR3 nucleotides: TGTGCCAGCAGCCCGGACCCCCCGCCCAACGTCCTGACTTTC.

This clone was picked up one time. V usage is TRBV10-2 and J usage is TRBJ2-7; D is unclear. CDR3 length: 12 amino acids. V dropped 10 bases and J dropped 4 bases, with 14 bases sitting between them. Per the germline V gene, CDR1 is WSHSY and CDR2 is SAAADI. DNA of the CDR3: TGCGCCACCGGACCGTCCCTATACGAGCAGTACTTC. Protein sequence: CATGPSLYEQYF.

V gene TRBV27 combines with J gene TRBJ2-7; 7 bases align to TRBD2. CDR1 MNHEY and CDR2 SMNVEV come from the germline V gene (reference sequence). CDR3 size: 15 residues. V dropped 5 bases and J dropped 2; count of bases not matched to a gene: 9. The CDR3 DNA reads TGTGCCAGCAGTCCCCGGGGAGGGAGGGCCTACGAGCAGTACTTC. It is translated as CASSPRGGRAYEQYF.

The chain uses TRBV28 and TRBJ2-3; 8 bases fit TRBD2. After removal of 6 bases from V and 4 bases from J, the junction contained 12 bases not matched to a gene. Germline CDR1 and CDR2: MDHEN and SYDVKM. The CDR3 runs to 16 residues. The CDR3 sequence: CASSPTLAGPSDTQYF. The CDR3, as DNA: TGTGCCAGCAGCCCCACCTTAGCGGGGCCCTCAGATACGCAGTATTTT. The variable domain in full, completed from reference TRBV28 and TRBJ2-3, reads DVKVTQSSRYLVKRTGEKVFLECVQDMDHENMFWYRQDPGLGLRLIYFSYDVKMKEKGDIPEGYSVSREKKERFSLILESASTNQTSMYLCASSPTLAGPSDTQYFGPGTRLTVL.

V gene TRBV9 combines with J gene TRBJ1-1, with a possible D match to TRBD1 (5 bases). V gave up 2 bases and J gave up 0 bases, with 8 bases separating them. Germline V gene sequence: CDR1 SGDLS, CDR2 YYNGEE. This CDR3 contains 14 residues. The CDR3 DNA sequence: TGTGCCAGCAGCGTGGGACTCATGAACACTGAAGCTTTCTTT. Amino acids: CASSVGLMNTEAFF.

This clone is a singleton in its sample. The chain recombines TRBV21-1 with TRBJ2-4. TRBV21-1 is a pseudogene. The CDR3 is made up of 18 amino acids. The CDR3 bases are TGTGCCAGCAGCACCTGCCAACCCTTTCGCTTAGCCAAAAACATTCAGTACTTC. This translates into CASSTCQPFRLAKNIQYF.

The chain is built from TRBV6-1 and TRBJ1-1; D might be TRBD1 (5 bases). The CDR3 covers 15 residues. The V gene lost 2 bases and the J gene lost 0 bases, with 10 bases spanning the gap. Per the germline V gene, CDR1 is MNHNS and CDR2 is SASEGT. CDR3 nucleotides: TGTGCCAGCAGTGAATCCCAGGGCATGAACACTGAAGCTTTCTTT. It is translated as CASSESQGMNTEAFF.

The V gene is TRBV7-9, the J gene TRBJ2-5; no clear D gene. The V end lost 4 bases, the J end lost 3 bases, and 9 bases lay between the germline ends. Germline V gene sequence: CDR1 SEHNR, CDR2 FQNEAQ (reference sequence). The CDR3 length is 13 residues. The CDR3 DNA reads as TGTGCCAGCAGCTGGTCGTCAGAAGAGACCCAGTACTTC. It is translated as CASSWSSEETQYF.

A few counts support this clone. V and J are TRBV28 and TRBJ1-2, with 8 bases matching TRBD1. Germline assignment: CDR1 MDHEN and CDR2 SYDVKM. The V segment lost 2 bases and the J segment 6 bases; nucleotides outside the gene matches: 14. The CDR3 totals 17 residues. CDR3 in amino acids: CASSLMAGGGPPNGYTF. Here the CDR3 DNA reads TGTGCCAGCAGTTTAATGGCAGGGGGCGGACCCCCCAATGGCTACACCTTC.